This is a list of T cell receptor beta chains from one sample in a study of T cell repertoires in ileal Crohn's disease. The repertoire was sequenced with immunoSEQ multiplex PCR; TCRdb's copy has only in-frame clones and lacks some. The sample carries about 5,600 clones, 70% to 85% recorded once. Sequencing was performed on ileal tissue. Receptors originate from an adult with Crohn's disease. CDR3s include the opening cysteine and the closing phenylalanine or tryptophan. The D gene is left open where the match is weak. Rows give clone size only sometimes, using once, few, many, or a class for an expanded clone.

TGTGCCTTGGGAGTCGGGTACGAGCAGTACTTC	CALGVGYEQYF	TRBJ2-7	-	TRBV30	-
TGCAGTCCCTCCGCGGGAGATACGCAGTATTTT	CSPSAGDTQYF	TRBJ2-3	-	TRBV20-1	-
TGTGCCAGCACCGCGACAGATACGCAGTATTTT	CASTATDTQYF	TRBJ2-3	-	TRBV28	-
TGTGCCAGCAGCTTACCACAGGGGATCTATGGCTACACCTTC	CASSLPQGIYGYTF	TRBJ1-2	TRBD1	TRBV5-4	-
TGTGCCACCCTACAGGGGAACACTGAAGCTTTCTTT	CATLQGNTEAFF	TRBJ1-1	-	TRBV27	once
TGTGCCTGGTCGGGACAGACGAACACTGAAGCTTTCTTT	CAWSGQTNTEAFF	TRBJ1-1	TRBD1	TRBV30	-
TGTGCCAGAGAGGGCAGGGCAGGGGAATCCTACGAGCAGTACTTC	CAREGRAGESYEQYF	TRBJ2-7	-	TRBV14	-
TGCGCCAGCAGCTTGGAGGGACAGGGTCAGGAGACCCAGTACTTC	CASSLEGQGQETQYF	TRBJ2-5	TRBD1	TRBV5-1	-
TGTGCCAGCAGCTCCGGGGGGCGCAGTCCAGATACGCAGTATTTT	CASSSGGRSPDTQYF	TRBJ2-3	-	TRBV7-3	-
TGTGCCAGCAGCTCAGGGGTACTCGAAAAACTGTTTTTT	CASSSGVLEKLFF	TRBJ1-4	-	TRBV11-2	-
TGTGCCTGGAGTGTACGGGGAGAGACCCAGTACTTC	CAWSVRGETQYF	TRBJ2-5	-	TRBV30	-
TGCAGCGTTGGAAGCAGGGGACAGAATCAGCCCCAGCATTTT	CSVGSRGQNQPQHF	TRBJ1-5	TRBD1	TRBV29-1	-
TGTGCCAGCAGTGAAGCAGGGAGGCATTCACCCCTCCACTTT	CASSEAGRHSPLHF	TRBJ1-6	-	TRBV6-4	once
TGCGCCAGCAGCCAAGAAACGGGTAATGAAAAACTGTTTTTT	CASSQETGNEKLFF	TRBJ1-4	-	TRBV4-3	-
TGTGCCAGCAGCTCACAGGGGGCCTACACTGAAGCTTTCTTT	CASSSQGAYTEAFF	TRBJ1-1	TRBD1	TRBV6-6	-
TGTGCCACCAGCAGAGAAGGGGTTCAAGAGACCCAGTACTTC	CATSREGVQETQYF	TRBJ2-5	-	TRBV15	-
TGTGCCAGTAGCCTAACCGCCGGGACAGGGGTTGAGGGCTACACCTTC	CASSLTAGTGVEGYTF	TRBJ1-2	TRBD1	TRBV19	-
TGTGCCAGCAGCCAAGGGGGCGCGGGGGGCTACACCTTC	CASSQGGAGGYTF	TRBJ1-2	TRBD1	TRBV7-2	-
TGTGCCAGCAGCTTAAGAACAGGGGGCGGTCTGAACACCGGGGAGCTGTTTTTT	CASSLRTGGGLNTGELFF	TRBJ2-2	TRBD1	TRBV7-2	-
TGTGCCAGCAGCCTAGGGGTCGGGGGGAGGGCTACGCAGTATTTT	CASSLGVGGRATQYF	TRBJ2-3	TRBD2	TRBV27	-
TGTGCCAGCAGTGGTGGCGGGGTAGATACGCAGTATTTT	CASSGGGVDTQYF	TRBJ2-3	-	TRBV2	-
TGTGCCAGCGGGGAGGCCGGGGCAGGGGGGTTCTTC	CASGEAGAGGFF	TRBJ2-1	-	TRBV6-1	once
TGCAGCACAAAACTACTAGCGGGGGCCGATACGCAGTATTTT	CSTKLLAGADTQYF	TRBJ2-3	TRBD2	TRBV29-1	-
TGTGCCAGCAGATCGCCGGGTCTACATGGCTACACCTTC	CASRSPGLHGYTF	TRBJ1-2	-	TRBV6-5	-
TGCGCCAGCAGCCAAGAGGGGGGTGATACGCAGTATTTT	CASSQEGGDTQYF	TRBJ2-3	-	TRBV4-1	-
TGTGCCAGTAAAAAAGGACAGGGTGGGGAGACCCAGTACTTC	CASKKGQGGETQYF	TRBJ2-5	TRBD1	TRBV19	-
TGTGCCAGCAGACCCGACAGCATCTATAGCAATCAGCCCCAGCATTTT	CASRPDSIYSNQPQHF	TRBJ1-5	-	TRBV5-5	-
TGTGCCAGCTCACTACTAGCGCTTAGCACAGATACGCAGTATTTT	CASSLLALSTDTQYF	TRBJ2-3	TRBD2	TRBV18	-
TGTGCCAGCAGTTTATCGGGTAGCGGGGGACCAAAGTCCTACGAGCAGTACTTC	CASSLSGSGGPKSYEQYF	TRBJ2-7	TRBD2	TRBV28	-
TGCGCCAGCAGTAGAGGAGCTTCCTACGAGCAGTACTTC	CASSRGASYEQYF	TRBJ2-7	-	TRBV10-1	-
TGTGCCAGCAGCGGGGCGGGACTAGCCAATGAGCAGTTCTTC	CASSGAGLANEQFF	TRBJ2-1	TRBD2	TRBV5-6	-
TGTGCCAGCAGTTTATCCGGGACATACAATGAAAAACTGTTTTTT	CASSLSGTYNEKLFF	TRBJ1-4	-	TRBV27	few
TGTGCCTGGAGTGCCACGCGGGGGGGCAGCAATCAGCCCCAGCATTTT	CAWSATRGGSNQPQHF	TRBJ1-5	-	TRBV30	once
TGTGCCAGCAGCTCCAGAGCGGCTAGCTATGGCTACACCTTC	CASSSRAASYGYTF	TRBJ1-2	-	TRBV5-4	once
TGTGCCAGCAGCCAAGATTTACCGGGGACTAATGAAAAACTGTTTTTT	CASSQDLPGTNEKLFF	TRBJ1-4	-	TRBV4-2	-
TGTGCCAGCAGCGAGGCCGAGAGGAGCACAGATACGCAGTATTTT	CASSEAERSTDTQYF	TRBJ2-3	-	TRBV9	-